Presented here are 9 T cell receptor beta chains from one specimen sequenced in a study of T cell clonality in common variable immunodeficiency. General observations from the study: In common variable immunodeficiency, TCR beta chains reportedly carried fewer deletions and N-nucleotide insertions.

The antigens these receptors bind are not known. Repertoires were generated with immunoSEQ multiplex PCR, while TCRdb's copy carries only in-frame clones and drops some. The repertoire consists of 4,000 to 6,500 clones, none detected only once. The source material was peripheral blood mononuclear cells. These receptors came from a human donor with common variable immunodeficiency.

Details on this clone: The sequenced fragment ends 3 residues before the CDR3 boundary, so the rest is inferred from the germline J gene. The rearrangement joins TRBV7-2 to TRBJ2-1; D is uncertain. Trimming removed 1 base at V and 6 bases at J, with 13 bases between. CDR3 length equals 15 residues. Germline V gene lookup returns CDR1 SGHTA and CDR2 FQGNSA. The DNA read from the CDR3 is TGTGCCAGCAGCTTAGGGGCCGTACAGTCCAATGAG. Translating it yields CASSLGAVQSNE. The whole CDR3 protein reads CASSLGAVQSNEQFF.

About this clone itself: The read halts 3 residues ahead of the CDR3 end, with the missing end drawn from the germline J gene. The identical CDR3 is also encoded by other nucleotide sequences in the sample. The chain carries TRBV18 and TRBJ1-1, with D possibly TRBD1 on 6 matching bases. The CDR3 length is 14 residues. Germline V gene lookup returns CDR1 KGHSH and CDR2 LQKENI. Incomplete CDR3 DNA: TGTGCCAGCTCACCAAGCGGACAGCTTGCGGAA. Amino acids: CASSPSGQLAE. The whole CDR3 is CASSPSGQLAEAFF.

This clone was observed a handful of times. The part of the CDR3 DNA that was read is TGTGCCAGCAGCCCAGGGACAGGGGTTTCCTACGAG. This encodes CASSPGTGVSYE. The CDR3 in its entirety is CASSPGTGVSYEQYF. The chain carries TRBV6-2 or TRBV6-3 and TRBJ2-7; 10 bases line up with TRBD1. The read halts 3 residues ahead of the CDR3 end, with the missing end drawn from the germline J gene. The CDR3 consists of 15 residues. Germline CDR1 reads MNHEY; CDR2 reads SVGEGT. The V and J ends lost 6 bases and 1 base, in that order; junction bases with no gene match: 6.

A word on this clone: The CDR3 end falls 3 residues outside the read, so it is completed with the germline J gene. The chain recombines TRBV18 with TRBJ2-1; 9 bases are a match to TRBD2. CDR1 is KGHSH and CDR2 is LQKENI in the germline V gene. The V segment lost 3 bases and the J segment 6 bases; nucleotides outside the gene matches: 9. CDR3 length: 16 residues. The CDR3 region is CASSPPAGGPFNEQFF. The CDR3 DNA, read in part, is TGTGCCAGCTCACCGCCTGCGGGAGGGCCTTTCAATGAG.

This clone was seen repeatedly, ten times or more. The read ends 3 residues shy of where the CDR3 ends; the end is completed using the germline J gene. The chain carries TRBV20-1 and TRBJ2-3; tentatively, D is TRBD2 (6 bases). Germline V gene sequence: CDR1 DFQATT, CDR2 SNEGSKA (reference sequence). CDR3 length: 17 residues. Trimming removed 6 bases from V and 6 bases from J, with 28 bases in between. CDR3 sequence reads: CSAPDLRAGNWRDTQYF. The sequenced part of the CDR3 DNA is TGCAGTGCCCCAGACCTTCGGGCGGGAAATTGGCGGGATACG.

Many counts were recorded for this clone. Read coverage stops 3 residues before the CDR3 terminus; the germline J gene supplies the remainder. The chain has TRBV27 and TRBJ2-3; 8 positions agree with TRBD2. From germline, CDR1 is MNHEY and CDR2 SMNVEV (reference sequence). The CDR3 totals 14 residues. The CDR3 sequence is CASSLISGRSTQYF. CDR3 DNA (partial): TGTGCCAGCAGTTTAATCAGCGGGAGATCGACG.

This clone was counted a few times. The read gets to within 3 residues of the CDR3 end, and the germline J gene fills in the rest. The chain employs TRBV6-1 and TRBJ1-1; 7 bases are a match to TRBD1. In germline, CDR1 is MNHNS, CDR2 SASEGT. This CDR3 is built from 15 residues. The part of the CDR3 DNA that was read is TGTGCCAGCAGTGAAGCGCTTCCAGGACAGGAGGAA. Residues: CASSEALPGQEE. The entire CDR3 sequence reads CASSEALPGQEEAFF.

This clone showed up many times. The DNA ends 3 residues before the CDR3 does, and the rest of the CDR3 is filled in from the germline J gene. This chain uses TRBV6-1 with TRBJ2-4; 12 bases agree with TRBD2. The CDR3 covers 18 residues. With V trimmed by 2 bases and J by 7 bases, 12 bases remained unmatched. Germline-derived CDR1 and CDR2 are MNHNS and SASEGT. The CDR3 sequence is CASSELLPSGGAKNIQYF. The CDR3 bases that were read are TGTGCCAGCAGTGAACTCCTTCCTAGCGGGGGGGCAAAGAACATT.

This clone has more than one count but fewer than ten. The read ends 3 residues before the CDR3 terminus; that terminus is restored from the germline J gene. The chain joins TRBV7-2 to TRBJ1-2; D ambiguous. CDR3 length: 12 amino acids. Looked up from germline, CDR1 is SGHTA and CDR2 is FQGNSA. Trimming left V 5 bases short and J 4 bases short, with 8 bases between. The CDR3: CASSKGRYGYTF. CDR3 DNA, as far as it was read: TGTGCCAGCAGCAAGGGCCGCTATGGC.